Sequencing of this T cell receptor (beta chain) was carried out in a study of monozygotic twins with inflammatory bowel disease. Study-wide results and limits: Telling apart the different T cell subtypes was not possible. Repertoire likeness was no different across concordant and discordant twins, perhaps owing to restricted power.

TCRdb re-called the 5' RACE reads and shows each CDR3 protein once, DNA omitted. The specimen's table records about 140,000 distinct CDR3 sequences. Collection of an approximately 2.5 ml blood sample took place per donor. Investigators extracted total RNA from whole blood and did not sort T cells. Notes on this clonotype: Its matching antigen is unknown.

Per germline, CDR1 LGHNA and CDR2 YSLEER. There are 14 residues in the CDR3. The TCR was taken from a human donor with ulcerative colitis or Crohn's disease, or a healthy co-twin of an affected twin (not recorded which). The sample taken for sequencing was blood. The rearrangement joins TRBV4-3 to TRBJ2-3. The CDR3 protein is CASSQVPSTDTQYF.